This section outlines one T cell receptor beta chain sequence together with its context. Its antigen is undetermined. It was second doses at about 4 or about 12 weeks that were pooled. The repertoire was sequenced with immunoSEQ multiplex PCR; TCRdb's copy has only in-frame clones and lacks some. Found here are 65,000 to 80,000 clones, about four fifths of them singletons; the top ten hold approximately 1.2%. The CDR3 runs to 17 residues. Germline trimming cut 4 bases from V and 8 bases from J; bases unmatched to any gene: 16. CDR1 is MDHEN and CDR2 is SYDVKM in the germline V gene. This sample stems from a study of T cell responses to AZD1222 COVID-19 vaccine. General observations from the study: Nearly half of spike-specific TCRs reportedly target variant regions that are unmutated in the B.1.351 and B.1.1.7 variants.

The TCR comes from an adult who received the AZD1222 COVID-19 vaccine. The sample was peripheral blood, taken 28 days after the second AZD1222 dose. The J gene is TRBJ2-1, the V gene TRBV28; 8 nucleotides align to TRBD2. The CDR3 here is CASSSLRGSGTGHEQFF. DNA for the CDR3: TGTGCCAGCAGTTCTCTCAGGGGTAGCGGGACGGGGCATGAGCAGTTCTTC.